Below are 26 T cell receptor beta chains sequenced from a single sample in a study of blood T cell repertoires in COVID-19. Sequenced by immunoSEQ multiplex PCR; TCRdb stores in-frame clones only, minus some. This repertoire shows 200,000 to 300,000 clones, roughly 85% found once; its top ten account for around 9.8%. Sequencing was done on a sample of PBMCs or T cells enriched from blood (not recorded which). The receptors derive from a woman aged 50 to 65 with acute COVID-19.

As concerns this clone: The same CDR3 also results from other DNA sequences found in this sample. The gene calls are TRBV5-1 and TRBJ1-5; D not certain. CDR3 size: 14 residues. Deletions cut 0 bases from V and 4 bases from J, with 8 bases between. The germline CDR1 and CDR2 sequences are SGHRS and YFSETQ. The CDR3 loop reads CASSLDPGNQPQHF. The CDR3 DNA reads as TGCGCCAGCAGCTTGGACCCGGGAAATCAGCCCCAGCATTTT.

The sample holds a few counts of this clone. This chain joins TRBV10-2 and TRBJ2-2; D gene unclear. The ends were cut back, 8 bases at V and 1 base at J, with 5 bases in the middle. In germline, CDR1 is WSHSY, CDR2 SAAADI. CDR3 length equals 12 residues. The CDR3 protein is CASRVNTGELFF. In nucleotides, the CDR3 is TGCGCCAGCCGAGTGAACACCGGGGAGCTGTTTTTT.

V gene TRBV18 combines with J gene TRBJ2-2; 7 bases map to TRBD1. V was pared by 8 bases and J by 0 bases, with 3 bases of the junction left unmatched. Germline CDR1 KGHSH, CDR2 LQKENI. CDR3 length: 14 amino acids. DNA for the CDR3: TGTGCCAGCAGGACAGGCTCGAACACCGGGGAGCTGTTTTTT. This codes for CASRTGSNTGELFF. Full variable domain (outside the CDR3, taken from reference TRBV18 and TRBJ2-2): NAGVMQNPRHLVRRRGQEARLRCSPMKGHSHVYWYRQLPEEGLKFMVYLQKENIIDESGMPKERFSAEFPKEGPSILRIQQVVRGDSAAYFCASRTGSNTGELFFGEGSRLTVL.

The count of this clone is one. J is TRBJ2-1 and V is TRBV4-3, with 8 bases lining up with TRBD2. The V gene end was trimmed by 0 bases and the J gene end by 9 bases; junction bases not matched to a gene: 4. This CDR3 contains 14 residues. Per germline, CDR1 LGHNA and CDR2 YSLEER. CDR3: CASSQDRTSSEQFF. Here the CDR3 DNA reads TGCGCCAGCAGCCAAGATCGGACTAGCAGTGAGCAGTTCTTC.

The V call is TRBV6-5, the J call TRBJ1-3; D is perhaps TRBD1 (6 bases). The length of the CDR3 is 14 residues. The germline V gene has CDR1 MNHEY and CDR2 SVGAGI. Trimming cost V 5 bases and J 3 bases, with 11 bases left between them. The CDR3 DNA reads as TGTGCCAGCAGTCTCAGACAGGTTGGAAACACCATATATTTT. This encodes CASSLRQVGNTIYF.

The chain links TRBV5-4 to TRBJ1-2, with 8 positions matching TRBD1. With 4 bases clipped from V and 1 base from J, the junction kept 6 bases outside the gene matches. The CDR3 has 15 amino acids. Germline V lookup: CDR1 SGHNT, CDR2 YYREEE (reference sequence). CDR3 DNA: TGTGCCAGCAGCGCCGGGACAGGTTTTAACTATGGCTACACCTTC. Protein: CASSAGTGFNYGYTF.

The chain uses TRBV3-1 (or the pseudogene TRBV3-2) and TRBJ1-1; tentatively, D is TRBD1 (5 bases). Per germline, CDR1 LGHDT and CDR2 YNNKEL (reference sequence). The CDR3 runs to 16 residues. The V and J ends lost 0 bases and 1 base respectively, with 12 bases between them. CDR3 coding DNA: TGTGCCAGCAGCCAAGATGTAATGGACAAGAACACTGAAGCTTTCTTT. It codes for CASSQDVMDKNTEAFF.

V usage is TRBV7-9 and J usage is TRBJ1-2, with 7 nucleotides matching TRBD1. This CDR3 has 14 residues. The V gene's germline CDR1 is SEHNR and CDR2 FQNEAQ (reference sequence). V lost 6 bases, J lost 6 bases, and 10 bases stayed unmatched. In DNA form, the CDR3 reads TGTGCCAGCAGAAAAGGACAGGTGGAGCATGGCTACACCTTC. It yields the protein CASRKGQVEHGYTF.

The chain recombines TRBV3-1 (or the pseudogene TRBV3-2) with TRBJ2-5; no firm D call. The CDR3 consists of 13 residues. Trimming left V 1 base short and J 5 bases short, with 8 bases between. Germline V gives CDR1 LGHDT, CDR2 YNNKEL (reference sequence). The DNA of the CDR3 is TGTGCCAGCAGCCAAGGGTCCCGGGAGACCCAGTACTTC. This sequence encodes CASSQGSRETQYF.

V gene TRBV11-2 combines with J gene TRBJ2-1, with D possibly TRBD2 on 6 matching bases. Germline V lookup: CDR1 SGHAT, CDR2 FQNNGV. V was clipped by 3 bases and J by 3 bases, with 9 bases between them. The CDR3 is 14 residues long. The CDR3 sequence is CASSFGSGYNEQFF. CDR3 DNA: TGTGCCAGCAGCTTTGGTAGCGGCTACAATGAGCAGTTCTTC.

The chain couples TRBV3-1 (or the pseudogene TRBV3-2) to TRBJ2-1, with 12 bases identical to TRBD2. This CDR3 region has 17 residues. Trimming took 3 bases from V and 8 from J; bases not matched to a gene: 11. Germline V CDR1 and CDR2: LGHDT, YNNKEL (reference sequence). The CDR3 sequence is CASSHLAGGPISDEQFF. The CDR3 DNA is TGTGCCAGCAGCCATCTAGCGGGGGGGCCGATAAGCGATGAGCAGTTCTTC.

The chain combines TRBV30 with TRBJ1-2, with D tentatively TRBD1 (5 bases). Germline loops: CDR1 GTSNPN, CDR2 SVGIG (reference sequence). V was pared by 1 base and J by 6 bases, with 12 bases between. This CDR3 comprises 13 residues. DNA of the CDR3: TGTGCCTGGAGTGAGGGTCAGGGCGATGGCTACACCTTC. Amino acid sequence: CAWSEGQGDGYTF.

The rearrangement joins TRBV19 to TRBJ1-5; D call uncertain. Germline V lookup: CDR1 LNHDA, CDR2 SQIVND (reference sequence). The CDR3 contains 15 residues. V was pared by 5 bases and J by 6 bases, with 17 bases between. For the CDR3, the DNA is TGTGCCAGTAGTTCCCAAAGGGAGTCAACTCAGCCCCAGCATTTT. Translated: CASSSQRESTQPQHF.

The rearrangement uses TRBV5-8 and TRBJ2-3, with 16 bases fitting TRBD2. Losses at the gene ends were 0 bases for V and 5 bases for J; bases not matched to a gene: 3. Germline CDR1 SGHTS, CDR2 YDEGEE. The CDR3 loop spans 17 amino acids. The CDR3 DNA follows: TGTGCCAGCAGCTTGGTGGGACTAGCGGGGGGGCGAGATACGCAGTATTTT. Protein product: CASSLVGLAGGRDTQYF.

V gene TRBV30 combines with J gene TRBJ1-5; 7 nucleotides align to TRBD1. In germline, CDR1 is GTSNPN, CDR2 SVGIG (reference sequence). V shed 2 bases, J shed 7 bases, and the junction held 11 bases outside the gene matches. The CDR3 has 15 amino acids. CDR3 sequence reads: CAWSRKGQPGQPQHF. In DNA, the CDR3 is TGTGCCTGGAGTCGGAAGGGACAGCCGGGACAGCCCCAGCATTTT. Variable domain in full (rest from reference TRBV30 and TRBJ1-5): SQTIHQWPATLVQPVGSPLSLECTVEGTSNPNLYWYRQAAGRGLQLLFYSVGIGQISSEVPQNLSASRPQDRQFILSSKKLLLSDSGFYLCAWSRKGQPGQPQHFGDGTRLSIL.

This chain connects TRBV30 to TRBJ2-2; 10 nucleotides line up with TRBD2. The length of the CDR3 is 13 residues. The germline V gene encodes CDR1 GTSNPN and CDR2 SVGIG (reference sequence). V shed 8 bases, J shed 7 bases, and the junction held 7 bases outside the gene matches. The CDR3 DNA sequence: TGTGCCCACGAGAAGCGGGGGGGCGGGGAGCTGTTTTTT. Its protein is CAHEKRGGGELFF.

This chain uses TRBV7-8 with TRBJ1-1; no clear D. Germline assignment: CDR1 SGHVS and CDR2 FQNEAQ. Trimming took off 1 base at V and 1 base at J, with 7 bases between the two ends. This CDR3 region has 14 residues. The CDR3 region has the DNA TGTGCCAGCAGCTTAGGTACATCGAACACTGAAGCTTTCTTT. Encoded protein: CASSLGTSNTEAFF.

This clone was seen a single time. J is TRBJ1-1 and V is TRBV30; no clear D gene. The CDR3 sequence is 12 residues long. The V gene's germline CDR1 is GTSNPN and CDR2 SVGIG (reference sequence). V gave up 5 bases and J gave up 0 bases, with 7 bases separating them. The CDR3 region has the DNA TGTGCCTGGGTTTCTGTGAACACTGAAGCTTTCTTT. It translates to CAWVSVNTEAFF.

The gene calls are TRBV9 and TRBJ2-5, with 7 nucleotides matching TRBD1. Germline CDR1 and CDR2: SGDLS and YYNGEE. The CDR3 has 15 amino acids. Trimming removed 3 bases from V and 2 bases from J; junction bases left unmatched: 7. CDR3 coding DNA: TGTGCCAGCAGCGCCCGGACAGGAACACAAGAGACCCAGTACTTC. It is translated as CASSARTGTQETQYF.

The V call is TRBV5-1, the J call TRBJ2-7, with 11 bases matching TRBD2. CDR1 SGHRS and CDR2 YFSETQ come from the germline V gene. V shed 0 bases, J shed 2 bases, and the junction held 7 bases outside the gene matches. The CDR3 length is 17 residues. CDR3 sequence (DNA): TGCGCCAGCAGCTTGGGGCTAGCGGGGGGTCCTACCTACGAGCAGTACTTC. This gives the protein CASSLGLAGGPTYEQYF.

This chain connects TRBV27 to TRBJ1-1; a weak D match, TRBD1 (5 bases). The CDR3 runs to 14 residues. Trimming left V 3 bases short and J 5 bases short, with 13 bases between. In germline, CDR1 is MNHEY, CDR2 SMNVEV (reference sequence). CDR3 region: CASSLWGGRTEAFF. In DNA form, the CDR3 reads TGTGCCAGCAGTTTGTGGGGCGGACGAACTGAAGCTTTCTTT.

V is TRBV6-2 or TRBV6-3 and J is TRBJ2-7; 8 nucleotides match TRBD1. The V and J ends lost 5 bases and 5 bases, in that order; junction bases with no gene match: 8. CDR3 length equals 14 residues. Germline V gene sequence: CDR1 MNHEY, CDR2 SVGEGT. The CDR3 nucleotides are TGTGCCAGCAGTACGAACGACAGGGGTCACGAGCAGTACTTC. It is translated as CASSTNDRGHEQYF.

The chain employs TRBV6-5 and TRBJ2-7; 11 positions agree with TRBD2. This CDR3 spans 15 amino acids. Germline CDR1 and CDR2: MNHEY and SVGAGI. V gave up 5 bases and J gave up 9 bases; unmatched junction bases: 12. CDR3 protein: CASSPQASGGPGQYF. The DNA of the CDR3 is TGTGCCAGCAGTCCCCAGGCTAGCGGGGGGCCGGGGCAGTACTTC.

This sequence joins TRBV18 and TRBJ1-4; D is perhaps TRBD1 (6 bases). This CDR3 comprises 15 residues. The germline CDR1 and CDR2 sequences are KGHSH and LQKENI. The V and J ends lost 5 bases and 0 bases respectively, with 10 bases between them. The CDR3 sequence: CASSSGGPTNEKLFF. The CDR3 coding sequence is TGTGCCAGCTCATCGGGGGGCCCAACTAATGAAAAACTGTTTTTT.

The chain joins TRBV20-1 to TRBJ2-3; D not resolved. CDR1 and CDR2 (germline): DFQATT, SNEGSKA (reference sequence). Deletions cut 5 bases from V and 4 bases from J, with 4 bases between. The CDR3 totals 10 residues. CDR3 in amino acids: CSAESDTQYF. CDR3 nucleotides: TGCAGTGCTGAGTCAGATACGCAGTATTTT.

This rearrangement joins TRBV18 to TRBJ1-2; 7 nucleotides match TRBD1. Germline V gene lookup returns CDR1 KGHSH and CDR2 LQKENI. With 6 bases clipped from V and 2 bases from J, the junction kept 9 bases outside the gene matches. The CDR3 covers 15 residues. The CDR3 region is CASSLGTDGNYGYTF. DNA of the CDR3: TGTGCCAGCTCCTTAGGGACAGACGGAAACTATGGCTACACCTTC. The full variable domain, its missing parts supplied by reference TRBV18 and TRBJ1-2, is NAGVMQNPRHLVRRRGQEARLRCSPMKGHSHVYWYRQLPEEGLKFMVYLQKENIIDESGMPKERFSAEFPKEGPSILRIQQVVRGDSAAYFCASSLGTDGNYGYTFGSGTRLTVV.